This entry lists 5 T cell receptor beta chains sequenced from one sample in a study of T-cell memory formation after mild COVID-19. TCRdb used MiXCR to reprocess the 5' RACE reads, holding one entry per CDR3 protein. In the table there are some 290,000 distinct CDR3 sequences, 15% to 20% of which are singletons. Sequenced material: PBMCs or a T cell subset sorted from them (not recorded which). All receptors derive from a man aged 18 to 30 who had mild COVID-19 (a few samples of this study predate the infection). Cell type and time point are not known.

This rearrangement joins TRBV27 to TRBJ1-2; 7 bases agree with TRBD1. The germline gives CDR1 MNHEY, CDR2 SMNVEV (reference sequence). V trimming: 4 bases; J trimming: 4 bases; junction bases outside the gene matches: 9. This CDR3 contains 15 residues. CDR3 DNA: TGTGCCAGCAGTTCCCCCGCAGGGGGTACCTATGGCTACACCTTC. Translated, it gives CASSSPAGGTYGYTF.

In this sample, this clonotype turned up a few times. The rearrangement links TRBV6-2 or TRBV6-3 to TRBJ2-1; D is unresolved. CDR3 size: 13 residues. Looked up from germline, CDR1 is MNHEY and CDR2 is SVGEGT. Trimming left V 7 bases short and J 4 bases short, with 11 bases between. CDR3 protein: CASNPRLYNEQFF. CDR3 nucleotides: TGTGCCAGCAACCCCCGTCTTTACAATGAGCAGTTCTTC.

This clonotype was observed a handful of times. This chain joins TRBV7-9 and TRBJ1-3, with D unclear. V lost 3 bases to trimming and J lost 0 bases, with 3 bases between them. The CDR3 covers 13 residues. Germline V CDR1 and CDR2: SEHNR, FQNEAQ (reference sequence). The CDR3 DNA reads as TGTGCCAGCAGCTTGGCCTCTGGAAACACCATATATTTT. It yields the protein CASSLASGNTIYF.

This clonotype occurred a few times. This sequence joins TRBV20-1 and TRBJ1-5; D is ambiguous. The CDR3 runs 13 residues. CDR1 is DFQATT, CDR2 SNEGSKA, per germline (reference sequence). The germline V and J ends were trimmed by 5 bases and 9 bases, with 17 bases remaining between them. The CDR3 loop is CSASPPGVGPQHF. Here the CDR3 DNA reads TGCAGTGCTTCTCCTCCCGGGGTCGGGCCCCAGCATTTT.

The CDR3: CASSLEPGQGKFF. The CDR3 DNA is TGTGCCAGCAGTTTAGAGCCGGGACAGGGGAAGTTCTTC. The chain employs TRBV28 and TRBJ2-1; TRBD1 matches at 10 bases. V lost 2 bases and J lost 14; bases outside the gene matches: 6. Germline V CDR1 and CDR2: MDHEN, SYDVKM. The CDR3 is 13 amino acids.